The T cell receptor (beta chain) under discussion was sequenced for a study of T cell responses to AZD1222 COVID-19 vaccine. The germline CDR1 and CDR2 sequences are SGHVS and FNYEAQ. The V end lost 2 bases, the J end lost 2 bases, and 9 bases lay between the germline ends. CDR3 length: 15 residues. The data were produced by immunoSEQ multiplex PCR, yet TCRdb's version contains in-frame clones alone and is incomplete. Of 95,000 to 130,000 clones listed, roughly 92% are singletons. The TCR comes from an adult who received the AZD1222 COVID-19 vaccine. The chain has TRBV7-6 and TRBJ2-2; D uncertain. The sample consisted of peripheral blood, taken 28 days after the second AZD1222 dose. CDR3 sequence: CASSLSSINTGELFF. DNA for the CDR3: TGTGCCAGCAGCTTATCCTCGATAAACACCGGGGAGCTGTTTTTT.